The 8 T cell receptor beta chains reported below all come from one sample, sequenced in a study of blood T cell repertoires in COVID-19. The repertoire was sequenced with immunoSEQ multiplex PCR; TCRdb's copy has only in-frame clones and lacks some. The table records about 280,000 clones, approximately 85% of them present only once. The sequenced sample was peripheral blood. These receptors all stem from a man aged 45-60 years with active or convalescent COVID-19.

The rearrangement links TRBV7-2 to TRBJ2-3; possible D gene TRBD1, 6 bases. The length of the CDR3 is 15 residues. CDR1 is SGHTA, CDR2 FQGNSA, per germline. V was cut by 3 bases and J by 4 bases, with 14 bases left in between. In DNA, the CDR3 is TGTGCCAGCAGCTTCCAGGGGAGTTGGTCAGATACGCAGTATTTT. This sequence encodes CASSFQGSWSDTQYF.

The V call is TRBV7-3, the J call TRBJ2-5; no firm D call. Trimming shortened V by 2 bases and J by 3 bases, and 7 bases separated the two germline ends. This CDR3 region has 13 residues. Germline V gives CDR1 SGHTA, CDR2 FQGTGA. The CDR3 spells CASSLALEETQYF. The CDR3 DNA reads TGTGCCAGCAGCTTAGCCCTAGAAGAGACCCAGTACTTC. Full variable domain (rest looked up from reference TRBV7-3 and TRBJ2-5): GAGVSQTPSNKVTEKGKYVELRCDPISGHTALYWYRQSLGQGPEFLIYFQGTGAADDSGLPNDRFFAVRPEGSVSTLKIQRTERGDSAVYLCASSLALEETQYFGPGTRLLVL.

This clone came up once. V is TRBV2 and J is TRBJ2-1, with D maybe TRBD2 (5 bases). Germline V gene lookup returns CDR1 SNHLY and CDR2 FYNNEI. This CDR3 spans 17 amino acids. The V end lost 0 bases, the J end lost 0 bases, and 12 bases lay between the germline ends. The CDR3 bases are TGTGCCAGCAGTGAAGCGTCTAGCATTCTCTCCTACAATGAGCAGTTCTTC. Translated: CASSEASSILSYNEQFF.

The CDR3 is CASSYSGGGSVQFF. Here the CDR3 DNA reads TGTGCCAGCAGTTACAGCGGGGGGGGTTCTGTGCAGTTCTTC. The chain recombines TRBV6-5 with TRBJ2-1, with TRBD2 matching over 10 bases. V shed 2 bases and J 12 bases; nucleotides not matched to a gene: 7. This CDR3 has 14 residues. CDR1 is MNHEY and CDR2 is SVGAGI in the germline V gene.

The chain carries TRBV2 and TRBJ1-5; maybe TRBD1 (6 bases). The germline CDR1 and CDR2 sequences are SNHLY and FYNNEI. CDR3 size: 14 residues. With 2 bases removed from V and 5 bases from J, the gap between germline ends came to 10 bases. The CDR3 loop reads CASSEQGRDQPQHF. The DNA of the CDR3 is TGTGCCAGCAGTGAACAGGGGAGGGATCAGCCCCAGCATTTT.

The rearrangement joins TRBV7-4 to TRBJ1-1; 7 nucleotides agree with TRBD1. With V trimmed by 6 bases and J by 2 bases, 12 bases remained unmatched. The germline V gene has CDR1 SGHVT and CDR2 SQSDAQ. The length of the CDR3 is 16 residues. CDR3: CASSNKDRVVNTEAFF. CDR3 coding DNA: TGTGCCAGCAGTAATAAAGACAGGGTAGTCAACACTGAAGCTTTCTTT.

The gene calls are TRBV5-4 and TRBJ1-1; no firm D call. The V gene's germline CDR1 is SGHNT and CDR2 YYREEE (reference sequence). The CDR3 is 17 amino acids. Trimming removed 4 bases at V and 1 base at J, with 20 bases between. CDR3 amino acids: CASSPGILRRANTEAFF. Here the CDR3 DNA reads TGTGCCAGCAGCCCCGGTATCCTCCGGCGGGCGAACACTGAAGCTTTCTTT.

The V call is TRBV15, the J call TRBJ2-1, with TRBD1 identical over 9 bases. V gave up 9 bases and J gave up 7 bases; unmatched junction bases: 13. Germline V lookup: CDR1 LNHNV, CDR2 YYDKDF (reference sequence). The CDR3 runs to 15 residues. The CDR3 DNA is TGTGCCACGGGCGCTTTGGACAGGGGACGGAATGAGCAGTTCTTC. This encodes CATGALDRGRNEQFF.